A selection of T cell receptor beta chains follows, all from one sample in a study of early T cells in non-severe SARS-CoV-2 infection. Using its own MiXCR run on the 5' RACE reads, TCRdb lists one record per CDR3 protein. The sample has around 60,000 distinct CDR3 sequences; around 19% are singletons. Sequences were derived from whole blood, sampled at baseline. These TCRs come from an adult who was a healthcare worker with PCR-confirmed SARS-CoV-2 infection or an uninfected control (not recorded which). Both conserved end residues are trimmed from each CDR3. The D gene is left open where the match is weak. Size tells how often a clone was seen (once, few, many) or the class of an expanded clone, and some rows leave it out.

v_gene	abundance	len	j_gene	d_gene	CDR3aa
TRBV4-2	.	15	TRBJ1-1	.	ASSQERTGRLNTEAF
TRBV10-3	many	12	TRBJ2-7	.	AISEAGVSYEQY
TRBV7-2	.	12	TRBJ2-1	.	ASSSHRDYNEQF
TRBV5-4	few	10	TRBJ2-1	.	ASGGTDNEQF
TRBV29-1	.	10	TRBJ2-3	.	SVAPSTDTQY
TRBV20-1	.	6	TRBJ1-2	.	SGDGYT
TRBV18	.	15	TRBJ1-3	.	ASSPKQDRHSGNTIY
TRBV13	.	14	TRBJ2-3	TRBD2	ASSLTGGGFTDTQY
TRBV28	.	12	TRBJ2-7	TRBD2	ASSMGGGAYEQY
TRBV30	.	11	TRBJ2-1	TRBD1	AWNRGIRNEQF
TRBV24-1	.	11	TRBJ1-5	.	ATSAGINQPQH